What follows is one T cell receptor beta chain and its context. Sequencing was performed with immunoSEQ multiplex PCR; in TCRdb, only in-frame clones are kept and a portion is missing. The table lists around 65,000 clones, under 95% of them singletons. The V segment lost 1 base and the J segment 3 bases; nucleotides outside the gene matches: 5. The CDR3 contains 16 residues. Germline-derived CDR1 and CDR2 are SGHTA and FQGNSA. The entry originates in a study of T cell changes during pregnancy in multiple sclerosis. The J gene is TRBJ2-3, the V gene TRBV7-2; 9 bases are shared with TRBD2. This TCR was recovered from a female donor in good health, enrolled as a control in a pregnancy study. The specimen was peripheral blood, collected in the third trimester of pregnancy. This CDR3 reads CASSLVSGSPTDTQYF. CDR3 nucleotides: TGTGCCAGCAGCTTAGTTAGCGGGAGTCCGACAGATACGCAGTATTTT. Full variable domain (rest looked up from reference TRBV7-2 and TRBJ2-3): GAGVSQSPSNKVTEKGKDVELRCDPISGHTALYWYRQSLGQGLEFLIYFQGNSAPDKSGLPSDRFSAERTGGSVSTLTIQRTQQEDSAVYLCASSLVSGSPTDTQYFGPGTRLTVL.